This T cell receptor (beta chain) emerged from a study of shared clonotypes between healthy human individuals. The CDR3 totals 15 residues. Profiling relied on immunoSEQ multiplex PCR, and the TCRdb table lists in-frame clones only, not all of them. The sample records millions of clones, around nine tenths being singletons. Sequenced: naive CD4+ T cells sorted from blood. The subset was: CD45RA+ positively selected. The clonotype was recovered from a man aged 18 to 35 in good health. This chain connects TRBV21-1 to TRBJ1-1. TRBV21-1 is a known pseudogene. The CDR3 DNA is TGTGCCAGCAGCCCACCCCGGAGGGGGAACACTGAAGCTTTCTTT. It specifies CASSPPRRGNTEAFF.